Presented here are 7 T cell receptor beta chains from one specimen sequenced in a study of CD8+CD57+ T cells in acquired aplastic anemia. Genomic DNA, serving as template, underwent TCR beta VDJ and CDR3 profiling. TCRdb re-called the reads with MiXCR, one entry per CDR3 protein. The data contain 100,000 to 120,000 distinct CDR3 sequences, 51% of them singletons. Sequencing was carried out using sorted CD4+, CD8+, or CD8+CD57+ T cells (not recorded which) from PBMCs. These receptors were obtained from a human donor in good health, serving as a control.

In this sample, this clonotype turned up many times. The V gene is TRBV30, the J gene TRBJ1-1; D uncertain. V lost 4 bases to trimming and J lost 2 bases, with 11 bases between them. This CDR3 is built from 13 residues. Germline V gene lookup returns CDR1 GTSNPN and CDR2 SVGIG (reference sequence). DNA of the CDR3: TGTGCCTGGAATGCCGTCAGTAACACTGAAGCTTTCTTT. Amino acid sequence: CAWNAVSNTEAFF.

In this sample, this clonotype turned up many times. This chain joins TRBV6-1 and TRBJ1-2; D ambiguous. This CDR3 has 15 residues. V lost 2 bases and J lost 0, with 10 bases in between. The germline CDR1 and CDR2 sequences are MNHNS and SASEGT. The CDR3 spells CASSELALSNYGYTF. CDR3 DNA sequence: TGTGCCAGCAGTGAACTCGCCCTATCTAACTATGGCTACACCTTC.

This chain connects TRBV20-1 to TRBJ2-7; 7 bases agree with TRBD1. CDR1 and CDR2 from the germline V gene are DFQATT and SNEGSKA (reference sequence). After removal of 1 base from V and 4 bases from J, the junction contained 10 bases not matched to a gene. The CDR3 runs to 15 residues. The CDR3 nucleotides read TGCAGTGCTAGAGTACCGACAGGGACATCTTACGAGCAGTACTTC. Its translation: CSARVPTGTSYEQYF.

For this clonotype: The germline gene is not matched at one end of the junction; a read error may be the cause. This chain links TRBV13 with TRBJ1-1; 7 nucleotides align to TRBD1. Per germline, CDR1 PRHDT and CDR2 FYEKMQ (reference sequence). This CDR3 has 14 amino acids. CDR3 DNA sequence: TGTGCCAGCAGCCGTCCGGGACAGAACGCTGAAGCTCTCTTT. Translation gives CASSRPGQNAEALF.

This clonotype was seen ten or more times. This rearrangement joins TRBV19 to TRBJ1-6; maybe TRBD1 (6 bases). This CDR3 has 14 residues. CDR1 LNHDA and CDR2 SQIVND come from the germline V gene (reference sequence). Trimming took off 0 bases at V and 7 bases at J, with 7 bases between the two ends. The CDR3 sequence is CASSIEGANSPLHF. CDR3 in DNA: TGTGCCAGTAGTATAGAGGGGGCCAATTCACCCCTCCACTTT.

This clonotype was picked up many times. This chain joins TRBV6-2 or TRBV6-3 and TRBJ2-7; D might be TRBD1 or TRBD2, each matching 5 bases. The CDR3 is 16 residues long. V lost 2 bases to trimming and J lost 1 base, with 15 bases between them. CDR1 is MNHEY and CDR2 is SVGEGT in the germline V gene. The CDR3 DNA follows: TGTGCCAGCAGTTACGAGAGGGGCGGTCCTTCCTACGAGCAGTACTTC. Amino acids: CASSYERGGPSYEQYF.

CDR3 bases: TGCAGTGCTATACCGTCAGAAAACTACGAGCAGTACTTC. Encoded protein: CSAIPSENYEQYF. The chain couples TRBV20-1 to TRBJ2-7; D gene ambiguous. The V end was cut by 4 bases, the J end by 3 bases, with 13 bases between. Germline CDR1 DFQATT, CDR2 SNEGSKA (reference sequence). The CDR3 totals 13 residues.